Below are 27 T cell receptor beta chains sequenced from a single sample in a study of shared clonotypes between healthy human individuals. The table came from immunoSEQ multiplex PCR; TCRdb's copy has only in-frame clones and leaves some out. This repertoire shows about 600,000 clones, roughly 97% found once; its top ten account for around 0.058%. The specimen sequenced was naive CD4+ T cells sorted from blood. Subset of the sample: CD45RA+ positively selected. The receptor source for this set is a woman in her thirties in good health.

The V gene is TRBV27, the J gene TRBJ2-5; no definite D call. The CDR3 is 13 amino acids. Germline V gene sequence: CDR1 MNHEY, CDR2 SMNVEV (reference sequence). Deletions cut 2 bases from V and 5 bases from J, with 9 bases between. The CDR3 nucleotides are TGTGCCAGCAGTTTAACTGACGTGGAGACCCAGTACTTC. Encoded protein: CASSLTDVETQYF.

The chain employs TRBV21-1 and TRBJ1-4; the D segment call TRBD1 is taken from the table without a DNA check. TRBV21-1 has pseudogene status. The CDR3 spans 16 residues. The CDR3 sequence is CASSKGDQGAREKLFF. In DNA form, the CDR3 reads TGTGCCAGCAGCAAGGGGGACCAGGGGGCGCGTGAAAAACTGTTTTTT.

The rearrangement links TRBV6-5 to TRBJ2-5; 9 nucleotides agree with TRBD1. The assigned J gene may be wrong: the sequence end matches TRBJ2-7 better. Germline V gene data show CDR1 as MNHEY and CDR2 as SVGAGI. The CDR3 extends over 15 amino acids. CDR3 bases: TGTGCCAGCAGTACGGACAGGGGAAACTCCTACGAGCAGTACTTC. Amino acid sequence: CASSTDRGNSYEQYF.

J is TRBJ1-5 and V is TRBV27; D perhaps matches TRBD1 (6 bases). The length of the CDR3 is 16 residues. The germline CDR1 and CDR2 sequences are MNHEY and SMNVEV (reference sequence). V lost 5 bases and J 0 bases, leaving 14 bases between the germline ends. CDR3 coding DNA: TGTGCCAGCAGTGTGAACCAGGGGAATAGCAATCAGCCCCAGCATTTT. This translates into CASSVNQGNSNQPQHF.

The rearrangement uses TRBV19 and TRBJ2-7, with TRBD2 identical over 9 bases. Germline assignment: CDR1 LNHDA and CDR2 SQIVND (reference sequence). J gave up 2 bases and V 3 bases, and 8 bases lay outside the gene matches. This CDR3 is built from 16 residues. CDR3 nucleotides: TGTGCCAGTAGTATGGTCCTAGCGGGATCCCCCTACGAGCAGTACTTC. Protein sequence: CASSMVLAGSPYEQYF.

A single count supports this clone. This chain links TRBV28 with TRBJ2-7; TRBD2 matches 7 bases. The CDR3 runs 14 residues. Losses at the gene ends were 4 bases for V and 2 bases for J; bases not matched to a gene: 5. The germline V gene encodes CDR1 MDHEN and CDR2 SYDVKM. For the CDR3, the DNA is TGTGCCAGCAGTTATGGACTAGTCACCTACGAGCAGTACTTC. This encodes CASSYGLVTYEQYF.

This CDR3 is CASTIPGTGRITEAFF. For the CDR3, the DNA is TGTGCCAGCACTATCCCCGGGACAGGGAGGATCACTGAAGCTTTCTTT. This rearrangement joins TRBV28 to TRBJ1-1; 9 bases fit TRBD1. V was pared by 7 bases and J by 4 bases, with 13 bases of the junction left unmatched. Germline loops: CDR1 MDHEN, CDR2 SYDVKM. CDR3 length: 16 amino acids.

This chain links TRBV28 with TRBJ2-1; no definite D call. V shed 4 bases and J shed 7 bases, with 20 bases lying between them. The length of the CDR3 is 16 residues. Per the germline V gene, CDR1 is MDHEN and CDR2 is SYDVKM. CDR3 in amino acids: CASSSPSRDVGNEQFF. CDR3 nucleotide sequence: TGTGCCAGCAGTTCCCCCTCCCGTGACGTTGGGAATGAGCAGTTCTTC.

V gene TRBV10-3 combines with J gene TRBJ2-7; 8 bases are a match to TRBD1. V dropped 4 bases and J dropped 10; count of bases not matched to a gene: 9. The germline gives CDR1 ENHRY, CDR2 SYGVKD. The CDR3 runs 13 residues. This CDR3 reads CAISGGTGTVQYF. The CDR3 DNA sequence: TGTGCCATCAGTGGTGGGACAGGCACCGTCCAGTACTTC.

The chain's CDR3 is CASSFPPQRACWGTDTQYF. The CDR3 DNA sequence: TGTGCCAGCAGTTTCCCCCCCCAGCGGGCGTGCTGGGGCACAGATACGCAGTATTTT. The chain links TRBV28 to TRBJ2-3; tentatively, D is TRBD2 (6 bases). Germline V gene lookup returns CDR1 MDHEN and CDR2 SYDVKM. V shed 3 bases and J shed 1 base, with 23 bases lying between them. The CDR3 extends over 19 amino acids.

CDR3 amino acids: CAWSVSLTINTGELFF. DNA for the CDR3: TGTGCCTGGAGTGTAAGTCTCACAATAAACACCGGGGAGCTGTTTTTT. The chain uses TRBV30 and TRBJ2-2, with D unclear. The germline gives CDR1 GTSNPN, CDR2 SVGIG (reference sequence). The length of the CDR3 is 16 residues. Trimming shortened V by 0 bases and J by 2 bases, and 13 bases separated the two germline ends.

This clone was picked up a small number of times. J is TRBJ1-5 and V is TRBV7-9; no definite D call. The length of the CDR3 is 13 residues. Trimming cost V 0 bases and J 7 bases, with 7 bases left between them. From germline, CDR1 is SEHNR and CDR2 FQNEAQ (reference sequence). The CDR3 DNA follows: TGTGCCAGCAGCTTAGCGTTAGGCCAGCCCCAGCATTTT. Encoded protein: CASSLALGQPQHF.

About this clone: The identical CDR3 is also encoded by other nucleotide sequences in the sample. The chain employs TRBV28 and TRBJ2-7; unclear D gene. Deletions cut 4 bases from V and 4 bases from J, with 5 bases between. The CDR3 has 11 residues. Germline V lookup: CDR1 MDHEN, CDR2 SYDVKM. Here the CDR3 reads CASSYRYEQYF. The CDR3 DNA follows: TGTGCCAGCAGTTATCGGTACGAGCAGTACTTC.

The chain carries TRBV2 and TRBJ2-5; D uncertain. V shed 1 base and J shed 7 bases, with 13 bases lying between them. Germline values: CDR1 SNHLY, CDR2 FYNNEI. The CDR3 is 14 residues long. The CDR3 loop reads CASSEGSRSWTQYF. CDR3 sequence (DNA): TGTGCCAGCAGTGAAGGGAGCAGGAGTTGGACCCAGTACTTC. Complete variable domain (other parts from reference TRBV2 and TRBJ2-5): EPEVTQTPSHQVTQMGQEVILRCVPISNHLYFYWYRQILGQKVEFLVSFYNNEISEKSEIFDDQFSVERPDGSNFTLKIRSTKLEDSAMYFCASSEGSRSWTQYFGPGTRLLVL.

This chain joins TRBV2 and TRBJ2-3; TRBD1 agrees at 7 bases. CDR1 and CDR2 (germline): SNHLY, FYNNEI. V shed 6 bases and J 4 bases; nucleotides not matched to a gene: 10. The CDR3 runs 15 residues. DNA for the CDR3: TGTGCCAGCAGCTCACAGGGGCGGAAACCAGATACGCAGTATTTT. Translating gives CASSSQGRKPDTQYF. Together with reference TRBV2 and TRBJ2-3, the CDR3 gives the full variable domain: EPEVTQTPSHQVTQMGQEVILRCVPISNHLYFYWYRQILGQKVEFLVSFYNNEISEKSEIFDDQFSVERPDGSNFTLKIRSTKLEDSAMYFCASSSQGRKPDTQYFGPGTRLTVL.

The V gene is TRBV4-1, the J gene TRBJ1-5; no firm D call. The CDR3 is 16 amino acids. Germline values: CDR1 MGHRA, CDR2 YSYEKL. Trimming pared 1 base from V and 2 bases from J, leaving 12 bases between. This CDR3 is CASSQVFGVRNQPQHF. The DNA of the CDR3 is TGCGCCAGCAGCCAAGTTTTCGGGGTTCGCAATCAGCCCCAGCATTTT.

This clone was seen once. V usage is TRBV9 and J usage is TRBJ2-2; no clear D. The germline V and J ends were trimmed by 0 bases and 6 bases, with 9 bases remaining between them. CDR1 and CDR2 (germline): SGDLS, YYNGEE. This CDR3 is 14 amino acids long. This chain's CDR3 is CASSVAPSPGELFF. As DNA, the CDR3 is TGTGCCAGCAGCGTAGCCCCATCTCCCGGGGAGCTGTTTTTT.

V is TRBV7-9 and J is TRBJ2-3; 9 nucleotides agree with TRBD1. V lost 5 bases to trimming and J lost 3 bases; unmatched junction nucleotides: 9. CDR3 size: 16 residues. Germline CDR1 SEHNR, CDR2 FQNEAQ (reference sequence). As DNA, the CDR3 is TGTGCCAGCAGCCGACAGGGGGGGCTTCTAACAGATACGCAGTATTTT. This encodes CASSRQGGLLTDTQYF.

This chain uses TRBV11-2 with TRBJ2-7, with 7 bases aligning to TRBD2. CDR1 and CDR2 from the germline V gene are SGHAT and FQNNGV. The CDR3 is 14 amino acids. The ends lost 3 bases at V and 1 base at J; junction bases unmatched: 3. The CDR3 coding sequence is TGTGCCAGCAGCTTTCGGGAGGTATCCTACGAGCAGTACTTC. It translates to CASSFREVSYEQYF.

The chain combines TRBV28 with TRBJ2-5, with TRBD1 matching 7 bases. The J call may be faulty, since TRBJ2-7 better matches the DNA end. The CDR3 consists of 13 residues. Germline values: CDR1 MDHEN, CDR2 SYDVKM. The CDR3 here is CASALHRGYEQYF. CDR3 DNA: TGTGCCAGCGCGCTCCACAGGGGCTACGAGCAGTACTTC.

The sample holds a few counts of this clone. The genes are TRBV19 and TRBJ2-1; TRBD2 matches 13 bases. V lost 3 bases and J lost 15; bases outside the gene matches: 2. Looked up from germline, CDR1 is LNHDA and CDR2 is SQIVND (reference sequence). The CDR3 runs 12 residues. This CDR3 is CASSIGTSGVFF. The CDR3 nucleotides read TGTGCCAGTAGTATTGGGACTAGCGGGGTGTTCTTC.

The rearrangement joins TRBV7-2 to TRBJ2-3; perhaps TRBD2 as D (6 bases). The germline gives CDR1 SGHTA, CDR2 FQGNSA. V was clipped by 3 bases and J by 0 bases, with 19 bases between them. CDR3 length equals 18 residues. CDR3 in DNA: TGTGCCAGCAGCTTCCCCCCCCGTAGAGCGGGTAGCACAGATACGCAGTATTTT. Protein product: CASSFPPRRAGSTDTQYF.

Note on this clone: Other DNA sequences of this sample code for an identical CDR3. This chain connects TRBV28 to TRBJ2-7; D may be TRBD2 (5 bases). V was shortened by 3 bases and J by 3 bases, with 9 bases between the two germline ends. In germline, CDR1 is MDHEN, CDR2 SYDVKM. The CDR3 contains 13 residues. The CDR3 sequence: CASSLPGFYEQYF. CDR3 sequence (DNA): TGTGCCAGCAGTTTGCCGGGATTCTACGAGCAGTACTTC.

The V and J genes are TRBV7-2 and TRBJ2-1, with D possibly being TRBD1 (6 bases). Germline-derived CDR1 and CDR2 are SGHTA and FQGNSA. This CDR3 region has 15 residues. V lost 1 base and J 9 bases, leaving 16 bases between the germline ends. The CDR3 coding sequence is TGTGCCAGCAGCTTAGGATCGGGGACATCGGGTGAGCAGTTCTTC. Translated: CASSLGSGTSGEQFF.

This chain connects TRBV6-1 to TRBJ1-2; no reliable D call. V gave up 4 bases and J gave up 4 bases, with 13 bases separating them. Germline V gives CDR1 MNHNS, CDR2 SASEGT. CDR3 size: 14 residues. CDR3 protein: CASSVAPWSYGYTF. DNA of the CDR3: TGTGCCAGCAGTGTAGCCCCCTGGAGCTATGGCTACACCTTC.

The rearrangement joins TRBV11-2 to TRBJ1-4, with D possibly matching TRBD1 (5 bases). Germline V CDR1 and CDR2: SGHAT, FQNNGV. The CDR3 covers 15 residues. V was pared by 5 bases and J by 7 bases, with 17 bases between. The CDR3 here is CASSRRRGDREKLFF. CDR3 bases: TGTGCCAGCAGCAGAAGACGGGGGGATCGTGAAAAACTGTTTTTT.

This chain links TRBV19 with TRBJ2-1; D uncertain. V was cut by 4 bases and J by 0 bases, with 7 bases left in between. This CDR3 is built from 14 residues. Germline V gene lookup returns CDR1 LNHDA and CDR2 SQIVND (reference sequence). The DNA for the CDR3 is TGTGCCAGTAGTAGGGGTATCTCCTACAATGAGCAGTTCTTC. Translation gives CASSRGISYNEQFF. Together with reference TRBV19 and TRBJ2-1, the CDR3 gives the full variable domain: DGGITQSPKYLFRKEGQNVTLSCEQNLNHDAMYWYRQDPGQGLRLIYYSQIVNDFQKGDIAEGYSVSREKKESFPLTVTSAQKNPTAFYLCASSRGISYNEQFFGPGTRLTVL.